The 30 T cell receptor beta chains listed next were all sequenced from one sample in a study of T-cell reconstitution after alpha-beta-depleted transplantation in children (dated by TCRdb to between 2015 and 2016). The sample's treatment or condition label, in plain terms: allogeneic hematopoietic cell transplantation with graft depleted of TCRalphabeta T cells and CD19 B cells. Libraries were built with PCR. The listed sequencing device is Illumina HiSeq 2500. TCR libraries were prepared with molecular barcoding, using unique molecular identifiers to normalize TCRbeta repertoire quantification. In-frame beta chains were kept once TCRdb had trimmed the public reads at Q25 with fastp and called clones with MiXCR. CDR3 protein sequences are deduplicated, and each keeps its most common genes and DNA. The sample data list some 100,000 distinct CDR3 sequences, and about 22% of these were observed just once. The ten largest make up 20% to 25% of the sample.

The sequencing here drew on PBMCs, taken before TCRalphabeta/CD19-depleted stem cell transplant. These receptors were obtained from a boy younger than 10 with acute lymphoblastic leukemia, due to receive a stem cell transplant.

This clonotype occurred many times. The chain is built from TRBV20-1 and TRBJ2-5; D possibly corresponds to TRBD2 (6 bases). CDR3 length equals 13 residues. V lost 5 bases to trimming and J lost 4 bases, with 14 bases between them. The germline CDR1 and CDR2 sequences are DFQATT and SNEGSKA (reference sequence). CDR3 sequence reads: CSAYRLGRETQYF. The CDR3 DNA sequence: TGCAGTGCTTATAGACTAGGCCGAGAGACCCAGTACTTC.

The chain uses TRBV6-1 and TRBJ1-5; D ambiguous. The CDR3 consists of 15 residues. Germline CDR1 MNHNS, CDR2 SASEGT. The germline V and J ends were trimmed by 6 bases and 7 bases, with 19 bases remaining between them. The CDR3 DNA follows: TGTGCCAGCAGCGTTCGACAAAATCGGGGACAGCCCCAGCATTTT. Protein: CASSVRQNRGQPQHF.

The chain is built from TRBV5-1 and TRBJ2-5; 8 nucleotides align to TRBD2. CDR3 length: 14 residues. Unmatched junction bases numbered 8, after V lost 3 bases and J lost 7 bases. Per the germline V gene, CDR1 is SGHRS and CDR2 is YFSETQ. The DNA of the CDR3 is TGCGCCAGCAGCTCAACTAGCGGAGGCTGGACCCAGTACTTC. Translating gives CASSSTSGGWTQYF.

This clonotype was recorded a few times. The gene calls are TRBV7-2 and TRBJ2-2; no definite D call. V was pared by 6 bases and J by 4 bases, with 9 bases between. Looked up from germline, CDR1 is SGHTA and CDR2 is FQGNSA. This CDR3 is built from 13 residues. CDR3 in amino acids: CASRRSVTGELFF. The CDR3 nucleotides are TGTGCCAGCAGACGATCAGTCACCGGGGAGCTGTTTTTT.

The chain carries TRBV7-2 and TRBJ2-5; TRBD1 is a possible D gene (5 bases). Trimming left V 1 base short and J 5 bases short, with 17 bases between. This CDR3 has 16 residues. Germline CDR1 and CDR2: SGHTA and FQGNSA. The CDR3 here is CASSLVDSHSIETQYF. CDR3 nucleotides: TGTGCCAGCAGCTTAGTCGACAGCCATTCCATCGAGACCCAGTACTTC.

A few counts support this clonotype. This sequence joins TRBV5-5 and TRBJ2-5; no clear D. Trimming removed 0 bases at V and 0 bases at J, with 12 bases between. Looked up from germline, CDR1 is SGHKS and CDR2 is YYEKEE (reference sequence). The CDR3 covers 16 residues. CDR3 region: CASSLVSAGHQETQYF. The CDR3 nucleotides read TGTGCCAGCAGCTTGGTATCAGCCGGGCACCAAGAGACCCAGTACTTC. Full variable domain (outside the CDR3, taken from reference TRBV5-5 and TRBJ2-5): DAGVTQSPTHLIKTRGQQVTLRCSPISGHKSVSWYQQVLGQGPQFIFQYYEKEERGRGNFPDRFSARQFPNYSSELNVNALLLGDSALYLCASSLVSAGHQETQYFGPGTRLLVL.

With respect to this clonotype: A junction end diverges from the germline sequence, so it may reflect a read error. The gene calls are TRBV6-5 and TRBJ2-7, with D possibly being TRBD2 (6 bases). The germline V gene encodes CDR1 MNHEY and CDR2 SVGAGI. The CDR3 sequence is 13 residues long. The CDR3 region has the DNA TGTGCCAGCAGTTACTCGATAGCCCGGGAGCAGTCCTTC. Protein: CASSYSIAREQSF.

The chain couples TRBV27 to TRBJ2-7; 10 bases are a match to TRBD1. V gave up 4 bases and J gave up 3 bases; unmatched junction bases: 3. This CDR3 is built from 14 residues. Germline V gives CDR1 MNHEY, CDR2 SMNVEV (reference sequence). CDR3 sequence: CASSSDRGHYEQYF. The DNA of the CDR3 is TGTGCCAGCAGTTCTGACAGGGGGCACTACGAGCAGTACTTC.

Only a few counts were recorded for this clonotype. The V call is TRBV10-3, the J call TRBJ2-5, with TRBD1 as a possible D gene (6 bases). Per the germline V gene, CDR1 is ENHRY and CDR2 is SYGVKD. Trimming took off 7 bases at V and 4 bases at J, with 13 bases between the two ends. There are 13 residues in the CDR3. CDR3 amino acids: CAINRAWAETQYF. CDR3 in DNA: TGTGCCATCAACAGGGCGTGGGCAGAGACCCAGTACTTC.

The rearrangement joins TRBV7-2 to TRBJ2-7; D call uncertain. The CDR3 runs to 14 residues. The ends were cut back, 2 bases at V and 4 bases at J, with 12 bases in the middle. Germline assignment: CDR1 SGHTA and CDR2 FQGNSA. The DNA for the CDR3 is TGTGCCAGCAGCTTATATGGCAGTGGGTACGAGCAGTACTTC. It encodes CASSLYGSGYEQYF.

CDR3 nucleotides: TGTGCCAGCTCCCCTCCTAACGGCCAAGAGACCCAGTACTTC. Translated, it gives CASSPPNGQETQYF. The rearrangement links TRBV18 to TRBJ2-5; D is unresolved. V lost 6 bases and J lost 1, with 12 bases in between. CDR3 length: 14 residues. Per the germline V gene, CDR1 is KGHSH and CDR2 is LQKENI.

The chain couples TRBV5-1 to TRBJ2-3; either TRBD1 or TRBD2 may supply D (6 bases each). With 4 bases removed from V and 3 bases from J, the gap between germline ends came to 12 bases. The CDR3 has 14 residues. Per germline, CDR1 SGHRS and CDR2 YFSETQ. CDR3 protein: CASSQGTLTDTQYF. The CDR3 DNA reads TGCGCCAGCAGCCAGGGGACTTTGACAGATACGCAGTATTTT.

The chain is built from TRBV28 and TRBJ2-1; 10 nucleotides align to TRBD2. The CDR3 length is 15 residues. Germline CDR1 MDHEN, CDR2 SYDVKM. After removal of 6 bases from V and 7 bases from J, the junction contained 9 bases not matched to a gene. The CDR3 loop is CASSFLAGADNEQFF. CDR3 DNA sequence: TGTGCCAGCAGCTTCCTAGCGGGAGCTGATAATGAGCAGTTCTTC. Drawing the rest from reference TRBV28 and TRBJ2-1, the complete variable domain is DVKVTQSSRYLVKRTGEKVFLECVQDMDHENMFWYRQDPGLGLRLIYFSYDVKMKEKGDIPEGYSVSREKKERFSLILESASTNQTSMYLCASSFLAGADNEQFFGPGTRLTVL.

V usage is TRBV3-1 and J usage is TRBJ2-7; D perhaps matches TRBD2 (5 bases). The CDR3 length is 17 residues. Trimming took off 1 base at V and 2 bases at J, with 18 bases between the two ends. Germline V lookup: CDR1 LGHDT, CDR2 YNNKEL (reference sequence). Here the CDR3 reads CASSQGVMRAATYEQYF. Written as DNA, the CDR3 is TGTGCCAGCAGCCAAGGGGTTATGAGGGCGGCCACCTACGAGCAGTACTTC.

V and J are TRBV15 and TRBJ2-1; TRBD2 agrees at 10 bases. V shed 2 bases, J shed 1 base, and the junction held 14 bases outside the gene matches. The CDR3 spans 20 residues. Germline V gene data show CDR1 as LNHNV and CDR2 as YYDKDF (reference sequence). The CDR3 here is CATSRQHRTSGMRSYNEQFF. The CDR3 DNA reads as TGTGCCACCAGCAGACAACACCGGACTAGCGGAATGAGGTCCTACAATGAGCAGTTCTTC.

This clonotype has at least ten counts. This chain uses TRBV28 with TRBJ2-3; D gene uncertain. Trimming pared 2 bases from V and 5 bases from J, leaving 11 bases between. CDR1 MDHEN and CDR2 SYDVKM come from the germline V gene. This CDR3 is 14 amino acids long. The CDR3 loop is CASSLTGLGDTQYF. The CDR3 DNA sequence: TGTGCCAGCAGTTTAACCGGGTTGGGAGATACGCAGTATTTT.

V usage is TRBV7-2 and J usage is TRBJ1-6; D not resolved. The CDR3 totals 14 residues. CDR1 and CDR2 from the germline V gene are SGHTA and FQGNSA. DNA of the CDR3: TGTGTGATTAGAAGCACTGATGGCAATTCACCCCTCCACTTT. Translated: CVIRSTDGNSPLHF.

The genes are TRBV20-1 and TRBJ2-7, with D possibly being TRBD2 (6 bases). The CDR3 runs to 14 residues. Trimming cost V 2 bases and J 6 bases, with 17 bases left between them. CDR1 and CDR2 (germline): DFQATT, SNEGSKA (reference sequence). DNA of the CDR3: TGCAGTGCTAGAATAGGCGGAGGGGCCCGCGAGCAGTACTTC. This codes for CSARIGGGAREQYF.

The rearrangement links TRBV29-1 to TRBJ2-1, with TRBD1 matching 12 bases. Per germline, CDR1 SQVTM and CDR2 ANQGSEA. After removal of 7 bases from V and 7 bases from J, the junction contained 5 bases not matched to a gene. The CDR3 has 13 amino acids. DNA for the CDR3: TGCAGCGCACGGGACAGGGGGCAAAATGAGCAGTTCTTC. Protein: CSARDRGQNEQFF.

This clonotype was seen a few times. The chain is built from TRBV5-1 and TRBJ2-7, with 7 bases fitting TRBD2. The trim removed 0 bases at V and 6 bases at J, leaving 6 bases unmatched. The CDR3 loop spans 14 amino acids. Germline lookup yields CDR1 SGHRS and CDR2 YFSETQ. The CDR3 region has the DNA TGCGCCAGCAGCTTGGCGGGAGGAGATGGCGAGCAGTACTTC. The encoded protein is CASSLAGGDGEQYF.

This clonotype was recorded many times. V is TRBV4-1 and J is TRBJ2-1; 7 nucleotides align to TRBD2. The CDR3 covers 16 residues. The V segment lost 2 bases and the J segment 2 bases; nucleotides outside the gene matches: 6. Per germline, CDR1 MGHRA and CDR2 YSYEKL. The CDR3 here is CASSQRASGAYNEQFF. The CDR3 nucleotides are TGCGCCAGCAGCCAACGAGCTAGCGGAGCCTACAATGAGCAGTTCTTC.

This clonotype came up a few times. V gene TRBV5-1 combines with J gene TRBJ2-7; D might be TRBD1 or TRBD2, each matching 6 bases. In germline, CDR1 is SGHRS, CDR2 YFSETQ. The CDR3 totals 16 residues. V lost 0 bases and J 2 bases, leaving 15 bases between the germline ends. CDR3 loop: CASSLVGGGTPYEQYF. Written as DNA, the CDR3 is TGCGCCAGCAGCTTGGTTGGCGGAGGGACACCCTACGAGCAGTACTTC.

The table lists this clonotype with a few counts. The chain recombines TRBV20-1 with TRBJ1-4, with D tentatively TRBD1 (6 bases). Germline assignment: CDR1 DFQATT and CDR2 SNEGSKA (reference sequence). There are 11 residues in the CDR3. Trimming removed 8 bases from V and 6 bases from J, with 10 bases in between. The CDR3 loop is CSSGADEKLFF. Here the CDR3 DNA reads TGCAGTTCAGGGGCAGATGAAAAACTGTTTTTT.

This clonotype was counted only a few times. The chain recombines TRBV6-1 with TRBJ2-5; D call uncertain. The CDR3 totals 13 residues. Trimming stripped 11 bases from V and 4 bases from J, with 17 bases between. Germline V gives CDR1 MNHNS, CDR2 SASEGT. The CDR3 reads CAAQGLRVETQYF. The CDR3 nucleotides are TGTGCCGCACAAGGGTTACGAGTAGAGACCCAGTACTTC.

The chain is built from TRBV28 and TRBJ2-2, with TRBD2 identical over 8 bases. This CDR3 comprises 15 residues. V gave up 6 bases and J gave up 3 bases; unmatched junction bases: 6. Germline loops: CDR1 MDHEN, CDR2 SYDVKM. Here the CDR3 DNA reads TGTGCCAGCAGCCCCCCTAGCGGGTACACCGGGGAGCTGTTTTTT. Protein: CASSPPSGYTGELFF.

This clonotype was picked up a small number of times. J is TRBJ2-7 and V is TRBV12-3 or TRBV12-4, with D uncertain. The CDR3 covers 13 residues. The germline V and J ends were trimmed by 3 bases and 2 bases, with 8 bases remaining between them. The CDR3 protein is CASSFRLTYEQYF. In nucleotides, the CDR3 is TGTGCCAGCAGTTTTAGGTTGACCTACGAGCAGTACTTC.

The chain recombines TRBV5-6 with TRBJ1-6; tentative D call: TRBD1 (6 bases). CDR1 is SGHDT, CDR2 YYEEEE, per germline. V was cut by 4 bases and J by 7 bases, with 21 bases left in between. The CDR3 spans 17 residues. In nucleotides, the CDR3 is TGTGCCAGCAGCGAAAAAACACAGGGACGGCGGAATTCACCCCTCCACTTT. It codes for CASSEKTQGRRNSPLHF.

The genes are TRBV2 and TRBJ2-7; TRBD1 matches at 8 bases. This CDR3 is 15 amino acids long. Germline CDR1 SNHLY, CDR2 FYNNEI. V trimming: 4 bases; J trimming: 0 bases; junction bases outside the gene matches: 5. This chain's CDR3 is CASSATGGYSYEQYF. The CDR3 coding sequence is TGTGCCAGCAGTGCCACAGGGGGATACTCCTACGAGCAGTACTTC.

A few counts support this clonotype. The rearrangement joins TRBV6-2 or TRBV6-3 to TRBJ2-1, with TRBD2 matching 10 bases. Trimming at V came to 6 bases and at J to 3 bases, leaving 5 bases not matched to a gene. CDR1 and CDR2 (germline): MNHEY, SVGEGT. The CDR3 has 15 residues. The CDR3 bases are TGTGCCAGCAGGCGAATAGCGGGAGGCTACAATGAGCAGTTCTTC. Translation gives CASRRIAGGYNEQFF.

This clonotype was counted ten times or more. The chain has TRBV12-3 or TRBV12-4 and TRBJ2-1; a possible D gene is TRBD1 (5 bases). There are 13 residues in the CDR3. V dropped 7 bases and J dropped 6 bases, with 13 bases sitting between them. The CDR3 is CASNPLQGNEQFF. In nucleotides, the CDR3 is TGTGCCAGCAACCCCCTTCAGGGCAATGAGCAGTTCTTC.